The 14 T cell receptor beta chains in this list originate from one sample, sequenced in a study of beta chain features in type 1 diabetes. The study reverse transcribed the entire isolated RNA, so it sequenced expressed TCRB transcripts. The assay was immunoSEQ multiplex PCR, and TCRdb's table has in-frame clones only and misses some. The table lists under 950,000 clones, about 17% of them singletons. The material sequenced was naive CD4+ T cells from blood. The receptors were gathered from a woman aged 18-29 years in good health.

The table lists this clone with a few counts. Different DNA sequences within this sample yield the same CDR3. The chain joins TRBV11-1 to TRBJ1-1; D not certain. The germline gives CDR1 SGHAT, CDR2 FQDESV (reference sequence). The V end lost 1 base, the J end lost 0 bases, and 3 bases lay between the germline ends. The CDR3 is made up of 13 amino acids. CDR3 protein: CASSLGLNTEAFF. In DNA, the CDR3 is TGTGCCAGCAGCTTAGGGCTGAACACTGAAGCTTTCTTT.

This sequence joins TRBV5-6 and TRBJ2-2; no definite D call. Trimming shortened V by 5 bases and J by 3 bases, and 5 bases separated the two germline ends. CDR1 SGHDT and CDR2 YYEEEE come from the germline V gene. The CDR3 contains 12 residues. CDR3 protein: CASRRDTGELFF. The DNA for the CDR3 is TGTGCCAGCAGACGGGACACCGGGGAGCTGTTTTTT. Using reference TRBV5-6 and TRBJ2-2 for the parts outside the CDR3, the full variable domain is DAGVTQSPTHLIKTRGQQVTLRCSPKSGHDTVSWYQQALGQGPQFIFQYYEEEERQRGNFPDRFSGHQFPNYSSELNVNALLLGDSALYLCASRRDTGELFFGEGSRLTVL.

CDR3 coding DNA: TGTGCCAGCTCACCACCGTCGGGGGACTACAATGAGCAGTTCTTC. Translating it yields CASSPPSGDYNEQFF. This chain uses TRBV18 with TRBJ2-1; a weak D match, TRBD2 (6 bases). V lost 0 bases and J lost 3, with 9 bases in between. The CDR3 has 15 residues. The germline gives CDR1 KGHSH, CDR2 LQKENI.

This clone has a handful of counts. The rearrangement links TRBV4-3 to TRBJ2-3, with 7 bases aligning to TRBD1. The V gene's germline CDR1 is LGHNA and CDR2 YSLEER. V lost 5 bases, J lost 3 bases, and 5 bases stayed unmatched. The CDR3 is 14 residues long. In DNA, the CDR3 is TGCGCCAGCAGCACGACAGGGCGTACAGATACGCAGTATTTT. It encodes CASSTTGRTDTQYF.

The rearrangement joins TRBV4-1 to TRBJ2-6; D ambiguous. CDR1 is MGHRA and CDR2 is YSYEKL in the germline V gene. The CDR3 is 16 residues long. Trimming removed 1 base from V and 4 bases from J, with 11 bases in between. The CDR3 loop reads CASSQVTPEGANVLTF. The CDR3 bases are TGCGCCAGCAGCCAAGTGACTCCCGAAGGGGCCAACGTCCTGACTTTC.

The chain couples TRBV25-1 to TRBJ2-1; TRBD2 is a possible D gene (5 bases). The CDR3 length is 13 residues. Germline V gene data show CDR1 as MGHDK and CDR2 as SYGVNS. V lost 2 bases and J 8 bases, leaving 10 bases between the germline ends. The CDR3 nucleotides are TGTGCCAGCAGTGAAGGTTCGCGGGATGAGCAGTTCTTC. It specifies CASSEGSRDEQFF.

The chain combines TRBV7-2 with TRBJ2-3; D is possibly TRBD2 (5 bases). V dropped 5 bases and J dropped 3 bases, with 15 bases sitting between them. The CDR3 runs to 15 residues. Germline lookup yields CDR1 SGHTA and CDR2 FQGNSA. Here the CDR3 DNA reads TGTGCCAGCAGCCATACGAGGACTGGGACAGATACGCAGTATTTT. Translated: CASSHTRTGTDTQYF.

This chain connects TRBV2 to TRBJ1-2, with TRBD1 identical over 8 bases. Trimming cost V 6 bases and J 2 bases; bases outside gene matches: 5. There are 14 residues in the CDR3. The germline CDR1 and CDR2 sequences are SNHLY and FYNNEI. CDR3 nucleotides: TGTGCCAGCAGGGCTACAGGGGGAAACTATGGCTACACCTTC. Protein product: CASRATGGNYGYTF. The full variable domain, its missing parts supplied by reference TRBV2 and TRBJ1-2, is EPEVTQTPSHQVTQMGQEVILRCVPISNHLYFYWYRQILGQKVEFLVSFYNNEISEKSEIFDDQFSVERPDGSNFTLKIRSTKLEDSAMYFCASRATGGNYGYTFGSGTRLTVV.

The chain uses TRBV19 and TRBJ1-1; D gene ambiguous. The CDR3 spans 13 residues. Trimming left V 7 bases short and J 3 bases short, with 12 bases between. Per the germline V gene, CDR1 is LNHDA and CDR2 is SQIVND (reference sequence). CDR3 in amino acids: CASIVTADTEAFF. CDR3 nucleotides: TGTGCCAGTATCGTCACAGCGGACACTGAAGCTTTCTTT.

This chain connects TRBV14 to TRBJ2-5; 9 bases agree with TRBD2. The germline gives CDR1 SGHDN, CDR2 FVKESK. CDR3 length: 15 residues. The junction had 4 bases not matched to a gene; V was cut back by 1 base and J by 4 bases. The CDR3 region has the DNA TGTGCCAGCAGCCAAGTAGCGGGAGCGCGAGAGACCCAGTACTTC. It translates to CASSQVAGARETQYF. Combining the CDR3 with reference TRBV14 and TRBJ2-5 gives the whole variable domain EAGVTQFPSHSVIEKGQTVTLRCDPISGHDNLYWYRRVMGKEIKFLLHFVKESKQDESGMPNNRFLAERTGGTYSTLKVQPAELEDSGVYFCASSQVAGARETQYFGPGTRLLVL.

This clone has a handful of counts. The chain recombines TRBV7-8 with TRBJ2-4; 15 bases match TRBD2. CDR3 length: 18 residues. Trimming removed 6 bases from V and 1 base from J; junction bases left unmatched: 7. Per the germline V gene, CDR1 is SGHVS and CDR2 is FQNEAQ. Here the CDR3 DNA reads TGTGCCAGCAGTCAGGGACTAGCGGGAGGAGGGGCCAAAAACATTCAGTACTTC. Translation: CASSQGLAGGGAKNIQYF.

This clone was observed a few times. V usage is TRBV9 and J usage is TRBJ2-2; 8 positions match TRBD1. CDR1 and CDR2 (germline): SGDLS, YYNGEE. The CDR3 runs 16 residues. V shed 4 bases and J 5 bases; nucleotides not matched to a gene: 10. In DNA form, the CDR3 reads TGTGCCAGCAGCACCCGTGGACAGGGTATGACCGGGGAGCTGTTTTTT. Translated: CASSTRGQGMTGELFF.

V gene TRBV27 combines with J gene TRBJ2-3; 10 bases are a match to TRBD1. After removal of 1 base from V and 6 bases from J, the junction contained 4 bases not matched to a gene. From germline, CDR1 is MNHEY and CDR2 SMNVEV (reference sequence). The CDR3 is 15 residues long. CDR3 region: CASSLWDRGSDTQYF. CDR3 DNA: TGTGCCAGCAGTTTATGGGACAGGGGATCGGATACGCAGTATTTT.

V is TRBV28 and J is TRBJ1-1; 8 nucleotides agree with TRBD1. The germline V gene encodes CDR1 MDHEN and CDR2 SYDVKM. Trimming removed 6 bases from V and 0 bases from J; junction bases left unmatched: 9. The CDR3 has 16 residues. CDR3 residues: CASRPAGGYLNTEAFF. CDR3 bases: TGTGCCAGCAGGCCGGCAGGGGGCTACCTGAACACTGAAGCTTTCTTT. Together with reference TRBV28 and TRBJ1-1, the CDR3 gives the full variable domain: DVKVTQSSRYLVKRTGEKVFLECVQDMDHENMFWYRQDPGLGLRLIYFSYDVKMKEKGDIPEGYSVSREKKERFSLILESASTNQTSMYLCASRPAGGYLNTEAFFGQGTRLTVV.